The 25 T cell receptor beta chains listed next were all sequenced from one sample in a study of T cell responses to AZD1222 COVID-19 vaccine. Generated by immunoSEQ multiplex PCR, the TCRdb table keeps only in-frame clones and is missing some. Of about 180,000 clones listed, about 91% are singletons. This sample comprised peripheral blood, obtained on day 0 of AZD1222 vaccination. The source is an adult in good health.

The table lists this clone with a few counts. J is TRBJ1-5 and V is TRBV9; D unclear. The germline V gene has CDR1 SGDLS and CDR2 YYNGEE. V lost 4 bases, J lost 3 bases, and 8 bases lay in between. The CDR3 contains 13 residues. The CDR3 DNA is TGTGCCAGCAGCACAACTGCCAATCAGCCCCAGCATTTT. Amino acid sequence: CASSTTANQPQHF.

The chain has TRBV27 and TRBJ2-1; no definite D call. CDR3 length: 17 residues. The V and J ends lost 2 bases and 0 bases respectively, with 14 bases between them. CDR1 is MNHEY and CDR2 is SMNVEV in the germline V gene (reference sequence). CDR3 region: CASSLARGRSSYNEQFF. In DNA, the CDR3 is TGTGCCAGCAGTTTAGCACGTGGCAGAAGCTCCTACAATGAGCAGTTCTTC.

This clone occurred once. V gene TRBV27 combines with J gene TRBJ1-6; 7 bases agree with TRBD1. This CDR3 comprises 13 residues. V lost 6 bases and J lost 7; bases outside the gene matches: 3. Germline CDR1 reads MNHEY; CDR2 reads SMNVEV (reference sequence). The CDR3 coding sequence is TGTGCCAGCAGGATGACAGGGAATTCACCCCTCCACTTT. Protein sequence: CASRMTGNSPLHF.

The chain uses TRBV30 and TRBJ1-5; D gene ambiguous. Germline V gives CDR1 GTSNPN, CDR2 SVGIG (reference sequence). This CDR3 has 13 residues. Between the trimmed V and J ends, which lost 0 bases and 4 bases, there was a span of 7 bases. The CDR3 protein is CAWSVSGNQPQHF. The DNA for the CDR3 is TGTGCCTGGAGTGTATCGGGTAATCAGCCCCAGCATTTT. Complete variable domain (other parts from reference TRBV30 and TRBJ1-5): SQTIHQWPATLVQPVGSPLSLECTVEGTSNPNLYWYRQAAGRGLQLLFYSVGIGQISSEVPQNLSASRPQDRQFILSSKKLLLSDSGFYLCAWSVSGNQPQHFGDGTRLSIL.

The chain recombines TRBV10-3 with TRBJ2-5; 7 bases fit TRBD1. Trimming cost V 3 bases and J 5 bases; bases outside gene matches: 6. This CDR3 spans 14 amino acids. Germline CDR1 is ENHRY and CDR2 is SYGVKD. In nucleotides, the CDR3 is TGTGCCATCAGTGACCCGGGACAGAAGGAGACCCAGTACTTC. It codes for CAISDPGQKETQYF.

The chain recombines TRBV7-9 with TRBJ2-2; 8 bases line up with TRBD1. This CDR3 has 17 amino acids. CDR1 and CDR2 (germline): SEHNR, FQNEAQ (reference sequence). Trimming took 2 bases from V and 3 from J; bases not matched to a gene: 8. The CDR3 DNA reads as TGTGCCAGCAGCTTACGCCGACAGGGGAAGGACACCGGGGAGCTGTTTTTT. Translation gives CASSLRRQGKDTGELFF.

J is TRBJ1-2 and V is TRBV28; D remains unclear. The germline CDR1 and CDR2 sequences are MDHEN and SYDVKM. V lost 5 bases and J lost 5, with 15 bases in between. The length of the CDR3 is 14 residues. The CDR3 loop is CASSPTVSGYGYTF. The CDR3 region has the DNA TGTGCCAGCAGTCCTACGGTTTCGGGATATGGCTACACCTTC.

CDR3 nucleotide sequence: TGCGCCAGCACTTTACAGGGGAACACTGAAGCTTTCTTT. Its translation: CASTLQGNTEAFF. The gene calls are TRBV5-1 and TRBJ1-1; TRBD1 is a possible D gene (6 bases). Germline assignment: CDR1 SGHRS and CDR2 YFSETQ. V lost 6 bases and J 1 base, leaving 10 bases between the germline ends. There are 13 residues in the CDR3.

The chain links TRBV9 to TRBJ2-1; D uncertain. CDR3 size: 16 residues. Germline V gene data show CDR1 as SGDLS and CDR2 as YYNGEE. Trimming cost V 0 bases and J 3 bases, with 13 bases left between them. The CDR3 DNA reads TGTGCCAGCAGCGTAGAAGGGATTAGACACTACAATGAGCAGTTCTTC. Protein: CASSVEGIRHYNEQFF.

The rearrangement links TRBV7-9 to TRBJ1-1; possibly TRBD1 for D (5 bases). Per germline, CDR1 SEHNR and CDR2 FQNEAQ (reference sequence). Trimming pared 3 bases from V and 3 bases from J, leaving 14 bases between. This CDR3 is built from 15 residues. Here the CDR3 reads CASSFIPGPHTEAFF. DNA for the CDR3: TGTGCCAGCAGCTTTATTCCGGGGCCGCACACTGAAGCTTTCTTT. Together with reference TRBV7-9 and TRBJ1-1, the CDR3 gives the full variable domain: DTGVSQNPRHKITKRGQNVTFRCDPISEHNRLYWYRQTLGQGPEFLTYFQNEAQLEKSRLLSDRFSAERPKGSFSTLEIQRTEQGDSAMYLCASSFIPGPHTEAFFGQGTRLTVV.

The J gene is TRBJ2-3, the V gene TRBV7-2, with 7 bases aligning to TRBD2. CDR1 is SGHTA and CDR2 is FQGNSA in the germline V gene. With V trimmed by 1 base and J by 2 bases, 3 bases remained unmatched. The CDR3 contains 15 residues. As DNA, the CDR3 is TGTGCCAGCAGCTTAGTCCTAGCGGTCACAGATACGCAGTATTTT. Amino acid sequence: CASSLVLAVTDTQYF.

V is TRBV28 and J is TRBJ1-1; D ambiguous. The length of the CDR3 is 15 residues. V shed 7 bases and J shed 4 bases, with 19 bases lying between them. Germline V gene lookup returns CDR1 MDHEN and CDR2 SYDVKM. CDR3 DNA sequence: TGTGCCAGCACCTCTCTTCAAGGGCGCGGCACTGAAGCTTTCTTT. Its translation is CASTSLQGRGTEAFF.

This clone was observed once. CDR3 in amino acids: CASSSHDGTSGYEQFF. The CDR3 DNA follows: TGTGCCAGCAGTTCTCACGACGGGACCTCTGGGTATGAGCAGTTCTTC. The V and J genes are TRBV6-2 or TRBV6-3 and TRBJ2-1; perhaps D is TRBD1 or TRBD2 (5 bases each). The V gene lost 4 bases and the J gene lost 8 bases, with 21 bases spanning the gap. This CDR3 comprises 16 residues. CDR1 is MNHEY and CDR2 is SVGEGT in the germline V gene.

The CDR3 sequence: CASSLSPQGRSNQPQHF. CDR3 DNA sequence: TGTGCCAGCAGTTTATCTCCACAGGGAAGAAGCAATCAGCCCCAGCATTTT. The chain has TRBV27 and TRBJ1-5; D is perhaps TRBD1 (6 bases). The V gene's germline CDR1 is MNHEY and CDR2 SMNVEV (reference sequence). The CDR3 covers 17 residues. V lost 0 bases and J 1 base, leaving 13 bases between the germline ends.

The chain uses TRBV5-1 and TRBJ2-1; 9 positions agree with TRBD2. Losses at the gene ends were 0 bases for V and 7 bases for J; bases not matched to a gene: 11. CDR3 length equals 17 residues. Germline CDR1 reads SGHRS; CDR2 reads YFSETQ. The DNA for the CDR3 is TGCGCCAGCAGCTTGGCGGCTAGCGGGGTTCGGCAGAATGAGCAGTTCTTC. This codes for CASSLAASGVRQNEQFF.

J is TRBJ1-1 and V is TRBV5-1; D is unresolved. The CDR3 consists of 13 residues. V lost 1 base and J lost 1, with 5 bases in between. The germline gives CDR1 SGHRS, CDR2 YFSETQ. The CDR3, as DNA: TGCGCCAGCAGCTTGCTAGGGAACACTGAAGCTTTCTTT. Translation: CASSLLGNTEAFF.

The V and J genes are TRBV6-2 or TRBV6-3 and TRBJ1-1; no clear D. The CDR3 extends over 14 amino acids. Germline V gene sequence: CDR1 MNHEY, CDR2 SVGEGT. Between the trimmed V and J ends, which lost 2 bases and 7 bases, there was a span of 14 bases. CDR3 bases: TGTGCCAGCAGTTACAATATGCCGGTTAGTGAAGCTTTCTTT. Residues: CASSYNMPVSEAFF.

The chain recombines TRBV5-4 with TRBJ2-7; perhaps D is TRBD1 or TRBD2 (6 bases each). The length of the CDR3 is 13 residues. The V gene lost 0 bases and the J gene lost 4 bases, with 8 bases spanning the gap. Per the germline V gene, CDR1 is SGHNT and CDR2 is YYREEE (reference sequence). The CDR3 protein is CASSLVGGYEQYF. In DNA form, the CDR3 reads TGTGCCAGCAGCTTGGTAGGGGGGTACGAGCAGTACTTC.

The CDR3 nucleotides are TGTGCCAGTAGTACGGGACATGGGGCCGGGGAGCTGTTTTTT. Its protein product is CASSTGHGAGELFF. The V and J genes are TRBV19 and TRBJ2-2, with a weak D call TRBD1 (6 bases). Trimming left V 4 bases short and J 6 bases short, with 12 bases between. This CDR3 has 14 residues. The V gene's germline CDR1 is LNHDA and CDR2 SQIVND (reference sequence).

For this clone: An end of the junction does not agree with germline; a read error may underlie this. This chain links TRBV11-2 with TRBJ1-1; 10 bases are shared with TRBD1. This CDR3 is 12 amino acids long. The germline CDR1 and CDR2 sequences are SGHAT and FQNNGV. The CDR3 region is CATRTGTGVSMF. CDR3 DNA: TGTGCCACCCGAACCGGGACAGGGGTTTCGATGTTT.

J is TRBJ1-1 and V is TRBV7-2; 9 bases are a match to TRBD1. This CDR3 region has 16 residues. After removal of 4 bases from V and 4 bases from J, the junction contained 10 bases not matched to a gene. In germline, CDR1 is SGHTA, CDR2 FQGNSA. The CDR3 region has the DNA TGTGCCAGCAGCTCAACACAGGGGGCTGATAGCACTGAAGCTTTCTTT. Translating it yields CASSSTQGADSTEAFF.

The rearrangement links TRBV7-9 to TRBJ1-1; 7 nucleotides align to TRBD1. CDR3 size: 11 residues. V was pared by 4 bases and J by 8 bases, with 1 base of the junction left unmatched. The germline CDR1 and CDR2 sequences are SEHNR and FQNEAQ (reference sequence). The CDR3 nucleotides are TGTGCCAGCAGCTCGGACAGGGAAGCTTTCTTT. Encoded protein: CASSSDREAFF. Variable domain in full (rest from reference TRBV7-9 and TRBJ1-1): DTGVSQNPRHKITKRGQNVTFRCDPISEHNRLYWYRQTLGQGPEFLTYFQNEAQLEKSRLLSDRFSAERPKGSFSTLEIQRTEQGDSAMYLCASSSDREAFFGQGTRLTVV.

V gene TRBV5-1 combines with J gene TRBJ1-1, with a possible D match to TRBD1 (6 bases). Trimming pared 4 bases from V and 1 base from J, leaving 17 bases between. CDR3 length equals 16 residues. Germline CDR1 and CDR2: SGHRS and YFSETQ. The CDR3 DNA follows: TGCGCCAGCAGCCCTGGGGGGGGCCAGGGGAACACTGAAGCTTTCTTT. Protein sequence: CASSPGGGQGNTEAFF.

This clone was seen just once. The rearrangement links TRBV4-3 to TRBJ1-4; tentative D call: TRBD1 (6 bases). Trimming left V 2 bases short and J 5 bases short, with 15 bases between. Looked up from germline, CDR1 is LGHNA and CDR2 is YSLEER. The CDR3 runs to 16 residues. The CDR3 bases are TGCGCCAGCAGCCAAAGTCCCAGGGGAGAGAATGAAAAACTGTTTTTT. This encodes CASSQSPRGENEKLFF.

This rearrangement joins TRBV10-1 to TRBJ2-7; no firm D call. The V end lost 5 bases, the J end lost 3 bases, and 8 bases lay between the germline ends. CDR1 WNHNN and CDR2 SYGVQD come from the germline V gene (reference sequence). This CDR3 spans 12 amino acids. The CDR3 coding sequence is TGCGCCAGCAGTACTACAAGCTACGAGCAGTACTTC. Encoded protein: CASSTTSYEQYF.